A selection of T cell receptor beta chains follows, all from one sample in a study of beta chain features in type 1 diabetes. Assay used: immunoSEQ multiplex PCR; TCRdb lists only in-frame clones, some missing. The profile shows hundreds of thousands of clones, 9.3% of them singletons. Specimen: central memory CD4+ T cells from blood. The source of these receptors is a man aged 25-45 years with type 1 diabetes. The CDR3 runs from the conserved cysteine through the conserved F or W. The D gene is left open where the match is weak. Clone size, where shown, is once, few, many, or a class for clones that have expanded.

D gene: .; J gene: TRBJ1-1; V gene: TRBV2; clone size: .; CDR3 protein: CASSENPQNTEAFF; CDR3 DNA: TGTGCCAGCAGTGAAAATCCACAGAACACTGAAGCTTTCTTT
D gene: .; J gene: TRBJ1-1; V gene: TRBV27; clone size: many; CDR3 protein: CASSFEVGMEAFF; CDR3 DNA: TGTGCCAGCAGTTTTGAGGTGGGCATGGAAGCTTTCTTT
D gene: .; J gene: TRBJ2-7; V gene: TRBV18; clone size: few; CDR3 protein: CASSPALGETYEQYF; CDR3 DNA: TGTGCCAGCTCACCAGCTCTGGGGGAGACTTACGAGCAGTACTTC
D gene: TRBD1; J gene: TRBJ1-1; V gene: TRBV30; clone size: .; CDR3 protein: CAGTGGRGAFF; CDR3 DNA: TGTGCCGGGACAGGGGGCAGAGGGGCTTTCTTT
D gene: TRBD2; J gene: TRBJ2-5; V gene: TRBV5-1; clone size: few; CDR3 protein: CASTFSAGVQETQYF; CDR3 DNA: TGCGCCAGCACCTTCTCTGCGGGGGTACAAGAGACCCAGTACTTC
D gene: TRBD2; J gene: TRBJ2-5; V gene: TRBV7-9; clone size: .; CDR3 protein: CASSLTWGGETQYF; CDR3 DNA: TGTGCCAGCAGCTTAACCTGGGGGGGAGAGACCCAGTACTTC
D gene: TRBD1; J gene: TRBJ1-5; V gene: TRBV19; clone size: .; CDR3 protein: CATRTGEGNQPQHF; CDR3 DNA: TGTGCCACTAGGACAGGGGAGGGCAATCAGCCCCAGCATTTT
D gene: .; J gene: TRBJ1-6; V gene: TRBV7-2; clone size: .; CDR3 protein: CASSLVDGDNSPLHF; CDR3 DNA: TGTGCCAGCAGCTTAGTAGACGGGGATAATTCACCCCTCCACTTT
D gene: .; J gene: TRBJ1-1; V gene: TRBV6-5; clone size: few; CDR3 protein: CASRYPTGNTEAFF; CDR3 DNA: TGTGCCAGCAGGTACCCGACGGGGAACACTGAAGCTTTCTTT
D gene: TRBD1; J gene: TRBJ1-1; V gene: TRBV6-5; clone size: few; CDR3 protein: CASRPGDRGNTEAFF; CDR3 DNA: TGTGCCAGCAGACCTGGGGACAGGGGGAACACTGAAGCTTTCTTT
D gene: TRBD1; J gene: TRBJ2-7; V gene: TRBV7-2; clone size: .; CDR3 protein: CASSLEGQGFAEQYF; CDR3 DNA: TGTGCCAGCAGCTTAGAGGGACAGGGGTTCGCCGAGCAGTACTTC
D gene: .; J gene: TRBJ2-6; V gene: TRBV30; clone size: few; CDR3 protein: CAWDTVPGANVLTF; CDR3 DNA: TGTGCCTGGGATACAGTACCTGGGGCCAACGTCCTGACTTTC
D gene: TRBD1; J gene: TRBJ1-1; V gene: TRBV7-9; clone size: .; CDR3 protein: CASSPTQGRHTEAFF; CDR3 DNA: TGTGCCAGCAGCCCGACACAGGGGCGCCACACTGAAGCTTTCTTT
D gene: .; J gene: TRBJ2-2; V gene: TRBV7-2; clone size: few; CDR3 protein: CASSFYASAGELFF; CDR3 DNA: TGTGCCAGCAGCTTTTACGCTAGCGCCGGGGAGCTGTTTTTT
D gene: .; J gene: TRBJ1-2; V gene: TRBV5-1; clone size: few; CDR3 protein: CASSPGGGRAHTF; CDR3 DNA: TGCGCCAGCAGCCCTGGGGGAGGCAGGGCCCACACCTTC
D gene: TRBD1; J gene: TRBJ1-2; V gene: TRBV2; clone size: many; CDR3 protein: CASRLDRGLDGYTF; CDR3 DNA: TGTGCCAGCAGGCTGGACAGGGGGCTCGATGGCTACACCTTC
D gene: .; J gene: TRBJ2-1; V gene: TRBV7-2; clone size: .; CDR3 protein: CASSSPLLPNEQFF; CDR3 DNA: TGTGCCAGCAGCTCCCCTTTGCTTCCAAATGAGCAGTTCTTC